These 27 T cell receptor beta chains were all obtained from the same sample, sequenced in a study of lymphopenia after photon versus proton radiotherapy (dated by TCRdb to about 2019). Libraries came from the immunoSEQ multiplex PCR assay. TCRdb retrieved this table from immuneACCESS and kept in-frame rearrangements only. Not all clones are present; in checked studies, unresolved V genes account for under half, and no reason is known for the remainder. The sample profile shows just over 30,000 clones; roughly 94% of them were found once. Of the sample, around 0.67% is held by the ten largest clones. The sequenced sample was peripheral blood, obtained from a patient treated with photon-based radiotherapy. The receptors come from a woman aged 50 to 60 with cholangiocarcinoma.

The V gene is TRBV7-2, the J gene TRBJ1-2; D gene unclear. This CDR3 contains 12 residues. Trimming removed 3 bases at V and 9 bases at J, with 11 bases between. Germline values: CDR1 SGHTA, CDR2 FQGNSA. The CDR3 DNA follows: TGTGCCAGCAGCTTGTCGGTGACAAGCTACACCTTC. Protein sequence: CASSLSVTSYTF.

The genes are TRBV20-1 and TRBJ1-1; D is unclear. This CDR3 is built from 11 residues. The germline CDR1 and CDR2 sequences are DFQATT and SNEGSKA (reference sequence). V was trimmed by 4 bases and J by 5 bases, leaving 8 bases between them. The CDR3 sequence is CSAKDWTEAFF. CDR3 DNA: TGCAGTGCTAAAGATTGGACTGAAGCTTTCTTT.

The V call is TRBV18, the J call TRBJ2-2; D remains ambiguous. Deletions cut 3 bases from V and 6 bases from J, with 14 bases between. The CDR3 covers 15 residues. Germline CDR1 is KGHSH and CDR2 is LQKENI. The CDR3 coding sequence is TGTGCCAGCTCACCCTCGGCAATTCAAGCCGGGGAGCTGTTTTTT. It translates to CASSPSAIQAGELFF.

The V and J genes are TRBV29-1 and TRBJ1-2; 7 nucleotides match TRBD1. Losses at the gene ends were 1 base for V and 7 bases for J; bases not matched to a gene: 9. CDR3 length: 14 residues. Germline V gives CDR1 SQVTM, CDR2 ANQGSEA. The CDR3 DNA reads as TGCAGCGTTGAAGTGGGCAGGGGGTTGGGTGGCTACACCTTC. It yields the protein CSVEVGRGLGGYTF.

The rearrangement links TRBV7-8 to TRBJ2-1; D possibly corresponds to TRBD1 (6 bases). Germline V gives CDR1 SGHVS, CDR2 FQNEAQ. Trimming took 0 bases from V and 0 from J, leaving 12 bases between them. The CDR3 length is 17 residues. CDR3 region: CASSLAAGASSYNEQFF. The CDR3 DNA reads TGTGCCAGCAGCTTAGCGGCAGGGGCGAGCTCCTACAATGAGCAGTTCTTC.

The rearrangement uses TRBV9 and TRBJ2-3; a weak D match, TRBD2 (5 bases). V gave up 1 base and J gave up 0 bases, with 15 bases separating them. Germline V gene sequence: CDR1 SGDLS, CDR2 YYNGEE. This CDR3 contains 17 residues. CDR3 DNA sequence: TGTGCCAGCAGCGTAACAAGTAGCGTTGCTAGCACAGATACGCAGTATTTT. This sequence encodes CASSVTSSVASTDTQYF.

The rearrangement links TRBV5-4 to TRBJ1-6; D is uncertain. Trimming pared 0 bases from V and 10 bases from J, leaving 17 bases between. From germline, CDR1 is SGHNT and CDR2 YYREEE (reference sequence). This CDR3 contains 16 residues. The CDR3 DNA reads as TGTGCCAGCAGCTTGGATGAAGGGATCGTCGGGTCACCCCTCCACTTT. Translated: CASSLDEGIVGSPLHF.

J is TRBJ2-3 and V is TRBV7-9, with 8 bases fitting TRBD1. CDR1 is SEHNR, CDR2 FQNEAQ, per germline (reference sequence). Trimming took 5 bases from V and 0 from J; bases not matched to a gene: 4. This CDR3 has 15 residues. Here the CDR3 reads CASSRQGQSTDTQYF. The CDR3 DNA reads TGTGCCAGCAGCCGACAGGGGCAGAGCACAGATACGCAGTATTTT. Full variable domain (outside the CDR3, taken from reference TRBV7-9 and TRBJ2-3): DTGVSQNPRHKITKRGQNVTFRCDPISEHNRLYWYRQTLGQGPEFLTYFQNEAQLEKSRLLSDRFSAERPKGSFSTLEIQRTEQGDSAMYLCASSRQGQSTDTQYFGPGTRLTVL.

As concerns this clone: One junction end does not reproduce the germline sequence, and a read error may be involved. The chain is built from TRBV5-1 and TRBJ1-4, with D maybe TRBD1 (6 bases). This CDR3 is 19 amino acids long. Germline loops: CDR1 SGHRS, CDR2 YFSETQ. The DNA of the CDR3 is TGCGCCAGCAGCTCCCGGGACACTCCTTGGTTGGGTTCTAAGGAAAAACTGTTTTTT. Protein product: CASSSRDTPWLGSKEKLFF.

This clone was detected once. V and J are TRBV19 and TRBJ1-1; 7 nucleotides align to TRBD1. CDR1 is LNHDA, CDR2 SQIVND, per germline (reference sequence). With 8 bases clipped from V and 5 bases from J, the junction kept 11 bases outside the gene matches. The CDR3 loop spans 14 amino acids. The CDR3 sequence: CASYNRGGGTEAFF. The CDR3 DNA reads as TGTGCCAGTTACAACAGGGGCGGTGGTACTGAAGCTTTCTTT.

The chain has TRBV18 and TRBJ1-2; 8 bases line up with TRBD1. After removal of 3 bases from V and 7 bases from J, the junction contained 4 bases not matched to a gene. The CDR3 runs 13 residues. Germline V gene data show CDR1 as KGHSH and CDR2 as LQKENI. The CDR3 protein is CASSPTTGGGYTF. CDR3 bases: TGTGCCAGCTCACCCACCACAGGGGGTGGCTACACCTTC.

The chain recombines TRBV10-3 with TRBJ2-7; TRBD1 matches 7 bases. V lost 0 bases and J lost 5; bases outside the gene matches: 7. The CDR3 has 15 amino acids. Germline values: CDR1 ENHRY, CDR2 SYGVKD. CDR3: CAISESIPGGDEQYF. CDR3 DNA: TGTGCCATCAGTGAGTCGATCCCAGGGGGAGACGAGCAGTACTTC.

V is TRBV4-3 and J is TRBJ1-6; perhaps TRBD1 as D (5 bases). Trimming removed 4 bases at V and 5 bases at J, with 12 bases between. CDR3 length equals 15 residues. Germline V gene data show CDR1 as LGHNA and CDR2 as YSLEER. CDR3 DNA: TGCGCCAGCAGCCCGCAGGGTACGGATAATTCACCCCTCCACTTT. It encodes CASSPQGTDNSPLHF.

J is TRBJ1-6 and V is TRBV29-1; TRBD1 is a possible D gene (5 bases). Germline CDR1 and CDR2: SQVTM and ANQGSEA. The CDR3 contains 13 residues. The DNA for the CDR3 is TGCGCCGGGAGGGGATCCTATAATTCACCCCTCCACTTT. Translated: CAGRGSYNSPLHF. Complete variable domain (other parts from reference TRBV29-1 and TRBJ1-6): SAVISQKPSRDICQRGTSLTIQCQVDSQVTMMFWYRQQPGQSLTLIATANQGSEATYESGFVIDKFPISRPNLTFSTLTVSNMSPEDSSIYLCAGRGSYNSPLHFGNGTRLTVT.

The genes are TRBV18 and TRBJ1-2; perhaps TRBD1 as D (5 bases). The V gene lost 0 bases and the J gene lost 3 bases, with 8 bases spanning the gap. Germline V gene data show CDR1 as KGHSH and CDR2 as LQKENI. CDR3 length: 14 amino acids. CDR3 sequence: CASSPPGRDYGYTF. For the CDR3, the DNA is TGTGCCAGCTCACCACCGGGACGGGACTATGGCTACACCTTC. Based on the CDR3 plus reference TRBV18 and TRBJ1-2, the full variable domain is NAGVMQNPRHLVRRRGQEARLRCSPMKGHSHVYWYRQLPEEGLKFMVYLQKENIIDESGMPKERFSAEFPKEGPSILRIQQVVRGDSAAYFCASSPPGRDYGYTFGSGTRLTVV.

V is TRBV4-1 and J is TRBJ2-7; 13 bases match TRBD2. The CDR3 consists of 17 residues. V was clipped by 4 bases and J by 0 bases; unmatched bases: 6. Germline CDR1 MGHRA, CDR2 YSYEKL. CDR3 nucleotide sequence: TGCGCCAGCAGCCCCCCGGGACTAGCGGGGATCTCCTACGAGCAGTACTTC. The encoded protein is CASSPPGLAGISYEQYF.

The rearrangement joins TRBV25-1 to TRBJ2-3, with 8 bases that match TRBD2. The CDR3 length is 16 residues. Trimming cost V 2 bases and J 2 bases; bases outside gene matches: 6. The germline CDR1 and CDR2 sequences are MGHDK and SYGVNS. The CDR3 bases are TGTGCCAGCAGTGAACTCTCGGGACTAGTCACAGATACGCAGTATTTT. It encodes CASSELSGLVTDTQYF.

The chain employs TRBV5-6 and TRBJ2-1, with D uncertain. Between the trimmed V and J ends, which lost 0 bases and 0 bases, there was a span of 7 bases. CDR3 length: 15 residues. Germline V gene sequence: CDR1 SGHDT, CDR2 YYEEEE. This CDR3 reads CASSLAPSSYNEQFF. DNA of the CDR3: TGTGCCAGCAGCTTGGCTCCTAGCTCCTACAATGAGCAGTTCTTC.

The chain recombines TRBV2 with TRBJ1-2; D is undetermined. Trimming stripped 8 bases from V and 8 bases from J, with 9 bases between. CDR3 length: 10 residues. Per the germline V gene, CDR1 is SNHLY and CDR2 is FYNNEI. The CDR3 DNA sequence: TGTGCCAGCCTCCGGAGGGGCTACACCTTC. It codes for CASLRRGYTF.

The chain links TRBV7-2 to TRBJ1-2; D may be TRBD1 (6 bases). V lost 3 bases and J 8 bases, leaving 13 bases between the germline ends. CDR1 is SGHTA, CDR2 FQGNSA, per germline. The CDR3 has 13 residues. Here the CDR3 DNA reads TGTGCCAGCAGCTTCTCAGGGGTCGGGGGCTACACCTTC. Its translation is CASSFSGVGGYTF.

The chain has TRBV5-6 and TRBJ2-5, with D possibly TRBD1 on 6 matching bases. Germline CDR1 and CDR2: SGHDT and YYEEEE. V lost 1 base to trimming and J lost 5 bases, with 18 bases between them. The CDR3 totals 16 residues. The CDR3 bases are TGTGCCAGCAGCTTGCGGGTAACAGGGCTAAAGGAGACCCAGTACTTC. Protein sequence: CASSLRVTGLKETQYF.

The CDR3 sequence: CASPGQGDEQYF. The CDR3 region has the DNA TGTGCCAGCCCGGGACAGGGGGACGAGCAGTACTTC. V gene TRBV6-1 combines with J gene TRBJ2-7, with 11 bases aligning to TRBD1. Per the germline V gene, CDR1 is MNHNS and CDR2 is SASEGT. Trimming at V came to 8 bases and at J to 5 bases, leaving 2 bases not matched to a gene. CDR3 length equals 12 residues.

This chain links TRBV28 with TRBJ1-4; the match to TRBD1 covers 7 bases. Germline CDR1 and CDR2: MDHEN and SYDVKM. Germline trimming cut 2 bases from V and 8 bases from J; bases unmatched to any gene: 8. The CDR3 covers 15 residues. CDR3 region: CASSLITGVGEKLFF. In nucleotides, the CDR3 is TGTGCCAGCAGTTTAATAACAGGGGTAGGCGAAAAACTGTTTTTT.

This sequence joins TRBV30 and TRBJ1-1; tentatively, D is TRBD1 (6 bases). V was clipped by 3 bases and J by 5 bases, with 10 bases between them. In germline, CDR1 is GTSNPN, CDR2 SVGIG (reference sequence). The CDR3 totals 12 residues. The DNA for the CDR3 is TGTGCCTGGAGCCCTCAGGGGACTGAAGCTTTCTTT. Its protein product is CAWSPQGTEAFF. Drawing the rest from reference TRBV30 and TRBJ1-1, the complete variable domain is SQTIHQWPATLVQPVGSPLSLECTVEGTSNPNLYWYRQAAGRGLQLLFYSVGIGQISSEVPQNLSASRPQDRQFILSSKKLLLSDSGFYLCAWSPQGTEAFFGQGTRLTVV.

The J gene is TRBJ2-4, the V gene TRBV4-3, with D uncertain. The V and J ends lost 3 bases and 3 bases respectively, with 3 bases between them. The CDR3 contains 12 residues. Looked up from germline, CDR1 is LGHNA and CDR2 is YSLEER. The CDR3 region is CASSQDKNIQYF. DNA for the CDR3: TGCGCCAGCAGCCAGGACAAAAACATTCAGTACTTC.

V and J are TRBV19 and TRBJ1-6, with D perhaps matching TRBD1 (5 bases). Germline values: CDR1 LNHDA, CDR2 SQIVND (reference sequence). The ends were cut back, 3 bases at V and 11 bases at J, with 14 bases in the middle. The CDR3 runs to 14 residues. The CDR3 DNA follows: TGTGCCAGTAGTATGGGACCACGAGGGACACCCCTCCACTTT. Protein product: CASSMGPRGTPLHF.

The gene calls are TRBV6-1 and TRBJ1-3, with 9 bases aligning to TRBD1. J gave up 6 bases and V 6 bases, and 6 bases lay outside the gene matches. The CDR3 contains 14 residues. Looked up from germline, CDR1 is MNHNS and CDR2 is SASEGT. The DNA for the CDR3 is TGTGCCAGCAGCGCCCGGGACAGGGTAAACACCATATATTTT. This translates into CASSARDRVNTIYF.